The entry below gives a single T cell receptor beta chain sequence along with its context. This clonotype was found a few times. Which antigen it targets is not known. Per-base qualities were not stored, and no clone one base away is much larger. Library creation used PCR. TCRdb names Illumina HiSeq 2500 as the instrument used. TCR libraries were prepared with molecular barcoding, using unique molecular identifiers to normalize TCRbeta repertoire quantification. The public reads were reanalyzed by TCRdb: fastp trimming at Q25, MiXCR alignment, in-frame beta chains only. Every entry covers one CDR3 protein and lists the most common genes and DNA from its rows. In this sample the table shows 500,000 to 750,000 distinct CDR3 sequences, approximately 30% of which occur a single time. The ten top clones hold approximately 39% of the sample. V is reduced by 4 bases and J by 0 bases, leaving a spacing of 16 bases between them. CDR1 and CDR2, looked up from the germline V gene, are SNHLY and FYNNEI. The CDR3 sequence holds 17 residues, the cysteine and phenylalanine included. The kept DNA is CDR3 alone, 51 bases in frame from the first base.

The sample's treatment or condition, from its label and the paper: allogeneic hematopoietic cell transplantation with graft depleted of TCRalphabeta T cells and CD19 B cells. The transplant recipients were children given TCRalphabeta/CD19-depleted allogeneic hematopoietic cell grafts. The data derive from a study of T-cell reconstitution after alpha-beta-depleted transplantation in children (TCRdb year 2016). About the full investigation: Using TCR repertoire profiling, the study followed T-cell immune reconstitution in a quantitative way in children after TCRalphabeta/CD19-depleted allogeneic hematopoietic cell transplantation.

General conclusions and limits of the study: The apparently early recovery of alphabetaT-cell counts about two months after transplant reportedly depended on only several hundred rapidly expanded clones that came from non-depleted graft cells. In some patients, the high TCRbeta diversity seen at day 60 was put down to recipient T cells and intrathymic progenitors that had survived conditioning. Over subsequent months, a decline in hyperexpanded clone frequencies was noted, and after one year, T-cell counts and TCRbeta diversity were mostly ascribed to newly produced T cells.

This specimen consisted of PBMCs, obtained before TCRalphabeta/CD19-depleted stem cell transplant. The clonotype was recovered from a boy in the first two years of life with Wiskott-Aldrich syndrome, due to receive a stem cell transplant. The rearranged segments are TRBV2 and TRBJ1-3; matching of 5 bases hints at TRBD1 as the D gene. CDR3 sequence: CASSVGPAGHSGNTIYF. The nucleotide sequence reads as follows: TGTGCCAGCAGTGTGGGGCCGGCTGGCCACTCTGGAAACACCATATATTTT.